This T cell receptor beta chain stems from a study of blood T cell repertoires in COVID-19. Study context: The United States, Italy and Spain provided the acute and convalescent COVID-19 samples. Sample material is recorded as cDNA or gDNA derived from T cells, B-cell-depleted T cells, or PBMCs.

As processed by the authors: Counts of nucleated cells, estimated from reference gene primer amplification, were obtained. Only in-frame clones appear in the TCRdb table, and some are missing; sequencing was by immunoSEQ multiplex PCR. V, J and clone size are those of that table, while D and trimming were read from the DNA. The sample gives over 75,000 clones, 80% of which show up once; around a tenth is in the top ten. The CDR3 has 13 amino acids. In germline, CDR1 is SNHLY, CDR2 FYNNEI. V was shortened by 4 bases and J by 2 bases, with 8 bases between the two germline ends. The chain has TRBV2 and TRBJ2-5; D unclear. The sample taken for sequencing was peripheral blood. The sequence was obtained from a woman aged 70-85 years with acute or convalescent COVID-19. DNA for the CDR3: TGTGCCAGCAGTGCGTCTGTACAAGAGACCCAGTACTTC. Protein: CASSASVQETQYF.